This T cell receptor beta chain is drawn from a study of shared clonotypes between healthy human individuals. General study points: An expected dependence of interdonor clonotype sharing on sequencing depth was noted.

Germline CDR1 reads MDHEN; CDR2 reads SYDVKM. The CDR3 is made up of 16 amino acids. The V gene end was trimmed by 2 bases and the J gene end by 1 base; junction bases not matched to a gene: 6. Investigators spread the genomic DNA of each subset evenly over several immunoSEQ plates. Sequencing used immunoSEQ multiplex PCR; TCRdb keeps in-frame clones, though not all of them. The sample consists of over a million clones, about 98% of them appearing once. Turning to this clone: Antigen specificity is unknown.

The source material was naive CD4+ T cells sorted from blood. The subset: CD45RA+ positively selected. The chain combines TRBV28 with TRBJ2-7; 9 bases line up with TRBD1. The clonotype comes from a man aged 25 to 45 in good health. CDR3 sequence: CASSLMTGGVSYEQYF. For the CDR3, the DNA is TGTGCCAGCAGTTTAATGACAGGGGGTGTTTCCTACGAGCAGTACTTC.